This record concerns one T cell receptor beta chain sequence. The repertoire was sequenced with immunoSEQ multiplex PCR; TCRdb's copy has only in-frame clones and lacks some. The repertoire holds 100,000 to 120,000 clones, approximately 79% seen once, with 16% in the top ten. The data originate from a study of blood T cell repertoires in COVID-19. The sequence was collected from a woman of 80 years or more with active or convalescent COVID-19. Sequencing was carried out using peripheral blood.

CDR3 nucleotide sequence: TGTGCCAGTATGGGACTAGCGGGAGGGCCGATCTTCTTC. This gives the protein CASMGLAGGPIFF. The V gene is TRBV27, the J gene TRBJ2-1; 16 nucleotides agree with TRBD2. Germline CDR1 is MNHEY and CDR2 is SMNVEV (reference sequence). The CDR3 has 13 residues. The junction had 9 bases not matched to a gene; V was cut back by 9 bases and J by 16 bases.